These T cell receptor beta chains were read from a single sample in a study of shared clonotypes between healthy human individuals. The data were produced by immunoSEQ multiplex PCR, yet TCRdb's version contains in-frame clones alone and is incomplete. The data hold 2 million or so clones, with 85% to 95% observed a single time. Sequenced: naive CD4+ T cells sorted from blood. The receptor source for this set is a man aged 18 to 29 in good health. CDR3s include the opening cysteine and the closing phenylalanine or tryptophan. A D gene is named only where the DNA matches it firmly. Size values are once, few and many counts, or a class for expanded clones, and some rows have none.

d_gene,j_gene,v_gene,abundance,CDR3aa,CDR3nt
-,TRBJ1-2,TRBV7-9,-,CASSHGPGYNYGYTF,TGTGCCAGCAGCCATGGGCCAGGGTATAACTATGGCTACACCTTC
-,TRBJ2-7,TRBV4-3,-,CASSQDQLAPFYEQYF,TGCGCCAGCAGCCAAGATCAGCTAGCCCCATTCTACGAGCAGTACTTC
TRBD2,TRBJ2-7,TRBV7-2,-,CASSRGSGSSYEQYF,TGTGCCAGCAGCCGGGGTAGCGGGAGTTCCTACGAGCAGTACTTC
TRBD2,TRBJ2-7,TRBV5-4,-,CASSSALTSGGTYEQYF,TGTGCCAGCAGCTCTGCCCTCACTAGCGGGGGAACCTACGAGCAGTACTTC
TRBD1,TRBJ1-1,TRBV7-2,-,CASSFTGGANTEAFF,TGTGCCAGCAGCTTTACAGGGGGCGCGAACACTGAAGCTTTCTTT
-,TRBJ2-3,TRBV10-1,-,CASSESRLGYTDTQYF,TGCGCCAGCAGTGAGTCGAGGCTGGGATACACAGATACGCAGTATTTT
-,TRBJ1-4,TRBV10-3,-,CAISDGNEKLFF,TGTGCCATCAGTGACGGGAATGAAAAACTGTTTTTT
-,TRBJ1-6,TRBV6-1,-,CASSENRAPNSPLHF,TGTGCCAGCAGTGAAAACAGGGCACCCAATTCACCCCTCCACTTT
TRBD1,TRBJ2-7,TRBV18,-,CASSPGTGSYEQYF,TGTGCCAGCTCCCCCGGGACAGGGTCGTACGAGCAGTACTTC
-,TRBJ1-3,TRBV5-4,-,CASSLGSGGASGNTIYF,TGTGCCAGCAGCTTGGGGTCGGGGGGCGCTTCCGGAAACACCATATATTTT
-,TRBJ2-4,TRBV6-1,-,CASSAETGQQKSAKNIQYF,TGTGCCAGCAGTGCAGAAACGGGCCAACAAAAATCTGCCAAAAACATTCAGTACTTC
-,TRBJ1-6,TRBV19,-,CASSIPGTENSPLHF,TGTGCCAGTAGTATTCCGGGAACTGAGAATTCACCCCTCCACTTT
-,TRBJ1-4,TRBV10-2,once,CASSRDTATNEKLFF,TGCGCCAGCAGCCGTGACACTGCAACTAATGAAAAACTGTTTTTT
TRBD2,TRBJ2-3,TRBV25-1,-,CASSNFGGGTDTQYF,TGTGCCAGCAGTAACTTTGGGGGAGGGACAGATACGCAGTATTTT
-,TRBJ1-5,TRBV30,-,CAWSVVETGTSTQHF,TGTGCCTGGAGTGTTGTGGAAACCGGGACCTCGACCCAGCATTTT
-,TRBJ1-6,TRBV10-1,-,CASSARGISPLHF,TGCGCCAGCAGTGCCAGGGGAATTTCACCCCTCCACTTT
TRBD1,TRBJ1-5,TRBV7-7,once,CAGSRQGGNQPQHF,TGTGCTGGGAGCCGACAGGGGGGAAATCAGCCCCAGCATTTT
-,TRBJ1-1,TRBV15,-,CATNPRVNTEAFF,TGTGCCACCAACCCGAGGGTTAACACTGAAGCTTTCTTT
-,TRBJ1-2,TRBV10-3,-,CAMGQGSRNGYTF,TGTGCCATGGGACAAGGGTCACGGAATGGCTACACCTTC
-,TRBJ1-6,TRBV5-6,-,CASSYEGNSPLHF,TGTGCCAGCAGCTACGAGGGAAATTCACCCCTCCACTTT
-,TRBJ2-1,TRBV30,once,CAWSGTYNEQFF,TGTGCCTGGAGCGGGACCTACAATGAGCAGTTCTTC
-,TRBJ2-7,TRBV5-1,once,CASSLVPGNYEQYF,TGCGCCAGCAGCTTGGTGCCAGGGAACTACGAGCAGTACTTC
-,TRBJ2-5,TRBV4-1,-,CASSEQETQYF,TGCGCCAGCAGCGAACAAGAGACCCAGTACTTC
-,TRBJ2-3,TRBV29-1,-,CSVEKGIGDTQYF,TGCAGCGTTGAAAAAGGAATTGGAGATACGCAGTATTTT
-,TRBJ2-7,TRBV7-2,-,CASSVRRVSYEQYF,TGTGCCAGCAGCGTAAGGCGGGTGTCCTACGAGCAGTACTTC
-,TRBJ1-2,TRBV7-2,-,CASSLSGGSNYGYTF,TGTGCCAGCAGCTTATCAGGCGGTAGTAACTATGGCTACACCTTC
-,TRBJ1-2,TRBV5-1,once,CASSLLDNYGYTF,TGCGCCAGCAGCTTGTTGGATAACTATGGCTACACCTTC
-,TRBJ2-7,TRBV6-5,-,CASSYGRWVEQYF,TGTGCCAGCAGTTACGGAAGATGGGTTGAGCAGTACTTC
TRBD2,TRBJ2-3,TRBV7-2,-,CASSLARTSGMGGADTQYF,TGTGCCAGCAGCTTAGCCAGGACTAGCGGGATGGGAGGCGCAGATACGCAGTATTTT
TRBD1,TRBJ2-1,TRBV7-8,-,CASSFGTGSSYNEQFF,TGTGCCAGCAGCTTTGGGACAGGGAGCTCCTACAATGAGCAGTTCTTC
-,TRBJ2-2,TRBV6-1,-,CASYQGNTGELFF,TGTGCCAGCTACCAGGGGAACACCGGGGAGCTGTTTTTT
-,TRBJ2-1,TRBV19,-,CASSPLDGFNEQFF,TGTGCCAGTAGTCCCCTAGACGGGTTCAATGAGCAGTTCTTC
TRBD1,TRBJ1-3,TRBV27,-,CASSLQAAGGSGNTIYF,TGTGCCAGCAGTTTACAAGCGGCAGGGGGCTCTGGAAACACCATATATTTT
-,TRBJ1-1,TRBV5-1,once,CASSLVGAGRRTEAFF,TGCGCCAGCAGCTTGGTCGGCGCGGGGAGAAGGACTGAAGCTTTCTTT
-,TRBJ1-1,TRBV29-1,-,CSVSPRMNTEAFF,TGCAGCGTTTCGCCTCGGATGAACACTGAAGCTTTCTTT
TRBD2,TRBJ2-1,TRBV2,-,CASSDPSGRFYEQFF,TGTGCCAGCAGTGACCCTAGCGGGAGGTTCTATGAGCAGTTCTTC
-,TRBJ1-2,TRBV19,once,CASIEQGSGYTF,TGTGCCAGTATAGAGCAAGGCAGTGGCTACACCTTC
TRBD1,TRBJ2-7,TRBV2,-,CASTPEEGAIYEQYF,TGTGCCAGCACCCCCGAAGAGGGGGCGATATACGAGCAGTACTTC
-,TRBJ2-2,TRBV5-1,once,CASSVPRPATGELFF,TGCGCCAGCAGTGTCCCCCGGCCTGCTACCGGGGAGCTGTTTTTT
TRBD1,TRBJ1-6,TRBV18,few,CASSPSTGGKDSPLHF,TGTGCCAGCTCACCCTCGACAGGGGGCAAGGATTCACCCCTCCACTTT
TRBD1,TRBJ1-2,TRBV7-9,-,CASSSGQGRFGYTF,TGTGCCAGCAGCTCAGGACAGGGCAGGTTTGGCTACACCTTC
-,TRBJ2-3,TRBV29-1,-,CSVRQGTDTQYF,TGCAGCGTTCGACAGGGCACAGATACGCAGTATTTT
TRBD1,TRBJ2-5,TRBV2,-,CASRTGLGETQYF,TGTGCCAGCAGGACAGGGTTGGGAGAGACCCAGTACTTC
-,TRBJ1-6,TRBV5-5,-,CASSLGLSNSPLHF,TGTGCCAGCAGCTTGGGTCTCTCTAATTCACCCCTCCACTTT
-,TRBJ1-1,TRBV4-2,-,CASSQDDRDTEAFF,TGTGCCAGCAGCCAAGACGACCGAGACACTGAAGCTTTCTTT
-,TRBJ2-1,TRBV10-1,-,CASSESSWWGGEQFF,TGCGCCAGCAGTGAGTCGTCCTGGTGGGGAGGTGAGCAGTTCTTC
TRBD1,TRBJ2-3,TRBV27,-,CASSLVQGGTDTQYF,TGTGCCAGCAGTTTGGTACAGGGGGGCACAGATACGCAGTATTTT
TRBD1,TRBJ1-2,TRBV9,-,CASSPGTVYGYTF,TGTGCCAGCAGCCCCGGGACAGTTTATGGCTACACCTTC
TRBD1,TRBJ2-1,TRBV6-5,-,CASSPRGPNYNEQFF,TGTGCCAGCAGCCCGAGGGGGCCCAATTACAATGAGCAGTTCTTC
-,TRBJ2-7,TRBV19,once,CASSAPSPRYEQYF,TGTGCCAGTAGTGCCCCCTCTCCCCGCTACGAGCAGTACTTC
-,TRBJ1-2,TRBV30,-,CAWFRASEAYGYTF,TGTGCCTGGTTCCGGGCCTCGGAGGCCTATGGCTACACCTTC